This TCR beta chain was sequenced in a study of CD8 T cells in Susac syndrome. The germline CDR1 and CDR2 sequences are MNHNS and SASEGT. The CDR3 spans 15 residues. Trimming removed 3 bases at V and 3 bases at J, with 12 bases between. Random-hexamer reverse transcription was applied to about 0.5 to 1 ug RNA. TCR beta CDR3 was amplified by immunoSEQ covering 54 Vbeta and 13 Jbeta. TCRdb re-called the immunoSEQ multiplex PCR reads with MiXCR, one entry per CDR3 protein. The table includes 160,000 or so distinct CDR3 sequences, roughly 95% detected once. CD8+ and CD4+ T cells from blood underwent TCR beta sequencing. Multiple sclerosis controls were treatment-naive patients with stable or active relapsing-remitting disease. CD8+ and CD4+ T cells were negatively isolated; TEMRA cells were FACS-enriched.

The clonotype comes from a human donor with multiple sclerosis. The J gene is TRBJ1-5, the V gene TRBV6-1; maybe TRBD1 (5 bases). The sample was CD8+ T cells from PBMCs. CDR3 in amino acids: CASSEWQGDNQPQHF. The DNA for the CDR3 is TGTGCCAGCAGTGAGTGGCAGGGAGACAATCAGCCCCAGCATTTT.